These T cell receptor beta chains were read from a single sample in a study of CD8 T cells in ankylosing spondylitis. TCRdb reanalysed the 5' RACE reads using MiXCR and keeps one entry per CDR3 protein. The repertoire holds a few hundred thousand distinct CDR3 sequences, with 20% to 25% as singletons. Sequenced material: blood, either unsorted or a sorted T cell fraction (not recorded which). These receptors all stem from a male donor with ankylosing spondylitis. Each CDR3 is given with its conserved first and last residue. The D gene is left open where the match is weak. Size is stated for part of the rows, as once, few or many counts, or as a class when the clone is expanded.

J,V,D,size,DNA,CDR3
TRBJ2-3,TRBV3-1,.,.,TGTGCCAGCAGCCAAGTCGGTGCCAAAGGGGCGGCAGATACGCAGTATTTT,CASSQVGAKGAADTQYF
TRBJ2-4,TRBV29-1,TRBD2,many,TGCAGCGCCTCGGGGGGAAACATTCAGTACTTC,CSASGGNIQYF
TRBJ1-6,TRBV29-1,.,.,TGCAGCGTCACCCTGGGAGGGAATTCACCCCTCCACTTT,CSVTLGGNSPLHF
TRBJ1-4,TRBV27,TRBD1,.,TGTGCCAGCAGTTTATTTGGGAGGCCGACAGGGATCCGGGAAAAACTGTTTTTT,CASSLFGRPTGIREKLFF
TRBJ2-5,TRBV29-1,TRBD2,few,TGCAGCGTCCACACCGTTTCTAGCGGGAGGAACGGAGAGACCCAGTACTTC,CSVHTVSSGRNGETQYF
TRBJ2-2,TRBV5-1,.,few,TGCGCCAGCAGCCTTAACCCCGAGCGGGCCTCGAACACCGGGGAGCTGTTTTTT,CASSLNPERASNTGELFF
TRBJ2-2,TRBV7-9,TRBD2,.,TGTGCCAGCAGCCAGGGACTAGCGGGATTCGCCGGGGAGCTGTTTTTT,CASSQGLAGFAGELFF
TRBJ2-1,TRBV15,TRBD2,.,TGTGCCACCAGCAGGGGACTAGCGGGACGTGAGCAGTTCTTC,CATSRGLAGREQFF
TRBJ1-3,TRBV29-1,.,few,TGCAGCGTTGATGGGGCAGGGACTGGAAACACCATATATTTT,CSVDGAGTGNTIYF
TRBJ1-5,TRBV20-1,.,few,TGCAGTGCTAGGTACAGGGGCAATCAGCCCCAGCATTTT,CSARYRGNQPQHF
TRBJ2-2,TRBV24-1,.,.,TGTGCCACCAGTGATTTACGGATCACGGACGGGGAGCTGTTTTTT,CATSDLRITDGELFF
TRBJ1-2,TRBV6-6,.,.,TGTGCCAGCAGCGAGACGGCGACAGGCTACACCTTC,CASSETATGYTF